This T cell receptor (beta chain) was observed in a study of CD8+ T cells in alopecia areata. Study-wide results and caveats: While patients received tofacitinib, many expanded lesional clones remained present in scalp and blood. Under tofacitinib, fewer expanded CD8+ clones appeared among the top 100 scalp clones.

Following RNA extraction, reverse transcription yielded cDNA that acted as the sequencing template. Here immunoSEQ multiplex PCR was the method, and the copy in TCRdb shows in-frame clones only, minus some. Of approximately 200,000 clones in the sample, more than 45% were seen once. The treatment was: oral pan-JAK inhibitor, 5-10 mg twice daily. This CDR3 comprises 15 residues. J gave up 4 bases and V 8 bases, and 9 bases lay outside the gene matches. CDR1 SNHLY and CDR2 FYNNEI come from the germline V gene. On this clone itself: Its specificity is unknown.

The sequence was collected from a human donor with alopecia areata. Sequenced here: CD4+ T cells sorted from blood, sampled at week 24, from a patient treated with tofacitinib. The chain uses TRBV2 and TRBJ2-1; the match to TRBD2 covers 9 bases. This CDR3 reads CASQRRLAVYNEQFF. CDR3 DNA sequence: TGTGCCAGCCAAAGACGACTAGCGGTTTACAATGAGCAGTTCTTC.